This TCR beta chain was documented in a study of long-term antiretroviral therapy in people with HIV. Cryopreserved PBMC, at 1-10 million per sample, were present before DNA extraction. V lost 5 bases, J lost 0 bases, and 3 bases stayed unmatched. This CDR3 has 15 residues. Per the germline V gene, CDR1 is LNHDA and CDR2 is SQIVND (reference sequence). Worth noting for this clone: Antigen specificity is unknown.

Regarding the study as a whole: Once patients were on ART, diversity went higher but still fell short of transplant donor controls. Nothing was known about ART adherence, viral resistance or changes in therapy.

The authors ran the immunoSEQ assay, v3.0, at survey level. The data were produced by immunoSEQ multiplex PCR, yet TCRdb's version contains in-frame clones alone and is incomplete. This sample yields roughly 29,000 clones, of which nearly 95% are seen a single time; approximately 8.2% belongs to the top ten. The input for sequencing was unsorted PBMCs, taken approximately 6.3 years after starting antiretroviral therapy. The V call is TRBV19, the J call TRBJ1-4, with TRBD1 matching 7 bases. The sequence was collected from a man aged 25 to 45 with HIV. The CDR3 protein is CASSAGTATNEKLFF. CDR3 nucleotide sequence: TGTGCCAGTAGTGCTGGGACAGCAACTAATGAAAAACTGTTTTTT.